One and the same sample provided the 19 T cell receptor beta chains below, sequenced in a study of T cell changes during pregnancy in multiple sclerosis. This table comes from immunoSEQ multiplex PCR, and its TCRdb copy is limited to in-frame clones, with some not included. In the table there are some 76,000 clones, over 90% of which are singletons. Specimen: CD4+ T cells from peripheral blood mononuclear cells, collected after pregnancy. The receptors here all came from a female donor with multiple sclerosis, enrolled in a pregnancy study.

This clone was seen once. The chain recombines TRBV6-5 with TRBJ2-7; TRBD1 is a possible D gene (6 bases). Germline loops: CDR1 MNHEY, CDR2 SVGAGI. V dropped 4 bases and J dropped 0 bases, with 13 bases sitting between them. This CDR3 spans 15 amino acids. The CDR3 sequence: CASSSPGRGSYEQYF. The CDR3 DNA reads TGTGCCAGCAGTTCCCCGGGCAGGGGCTCCTACGAGCAGTACTTC.

The chain carries TRBV2 and TRBJ2-1, with 12 bases identical to TRBD2. The CDR3 is made up of 15 amino acids. Germline lookup yields CDR1 SNHLY and CDR2 FYNNEI. Losses at the gene ends were 6 bases for V and 8 bases for J; bases not matched to a gene: 8. The CDR3 nucleotides are TGTGCCAGCAGCCCTAGGACTAGCGGGACGGATGAGCAGTTCTTC. This translates into CASSPRTSGTDEQFF.

The chain has TRBV28 and TRBJ2-7, with a weak D call TRBD2 (6 bases). The CDR3 has 15 residues. Trimming removed 6 bases from V and 2 bases from J, with 17 bases in between. Germline V lookup: CDR1 MDHEN, CDR2 SYDVKM. The CDR3 spells CASSYPVGGTYEQYF. DNA for the CDR3: TGTGCCAGCAGCTACCCCGTGGGCGGGACCTACGAGCAGTACTTC. The entire variable domain, with the rest obtained from reference TRBV28 and TRBJ2-7, is as follows: DVKVTQSSRYLVKRTGEKVFLECVQDMDHENMFWYRQDPGLGLRLIYFSYDVKMKEKGDIPEGYSVSREKKERFSLILESASTNQTSMYLCASSYPVGGTYEQYFGPGTRLTVT.

The CDR3 spells CSVGGRGQYNEQFF. The CDR3 DNA reads TGCAGCGTTGGGGGCAGGGGGCAGTACAATGAGCAGTTCTTC. This chain joins TRBV29-1 and TRBJ2-1, with TRBD1 identical over 8 bases. CDR1 and CDR2 (germline): SQVTM, ANQGSEA. The CDR3 runs 14 residues. V was clipped by 4 bases and J by 4 bases; unmatched bases: 6.

The rearrangement links TRBV27 to TRBJ2-1; 8 bases match TRBD2. V shed 2 bases, J shed 10 bases, and the junction held 7 bases outside the gene matches. Germline values: CDR1 MNHEY, CDR2 SMNVEV (reference sequence). CDR3 length: 14 amino acids. The CDR3 spells CASSLRRGAKEQFF. The CDR3 region has the DNA TGTGCCAGCAGTTTAAGGCGGGGGGCTAAAGAGCAGTTCTTC.

V and J are TRBV6-1 and TRBJ2-5; D possibly corresponds to TRBD1 (5 bases). V lost 2 bases and J 5 bases, leaving 18 bases between the germline ends. This CDR3 comprises 16 residues. Looked up from germline, CDR1 is MNHNS and CDR2 is SASEGT. CDR3 region: CASSERALGLGETQYF. Here the CDR3 DNA reads TGTGCCAGCAGTGAAAGGGCCCTGGGGCTCGGGGAGACCCAGTACTTC.

The CDR3 DNA reads as TGCAGCGCCGTAGACAGGAGTTCCACAGATACGCAGTATTTT. Its translation: CSAVDRSSTDTQYF. The gene calls are TRBV29-1 and TRBJ2-3; possibly TRBD1 for D (6 bases). Germline CDR1 and CDR2: SQVTM and ANQGSEA. Trimming took 7 bases from V and 2 from J, leaving 16 bases between them. The CDR3 length is 14 residues.

This clone was seen a single time. The rearrangement joins TRBV2 to TRBJ2-2, with D uncertain. Germline V gene data show CDR1 as SNHLY and CDR2 as FYNNEI. V was clipped by 2 bases and J by 5 bases, with 9 bases between them. The CDR3 contains 14 residues. This CDR3 reads CASSEWALTGELFF. DNA of the CDR3: TGTGCCAGCAGTGAATGGGCACTTACCGGGGAGCTGTTTTTT.

This chain connects TRBV9 to TRBJ1-6, with D tentatively TRBD1 (5 bases). Germline CDR1 SGDLS, CDR2 YYNGEE. V was trimmed by 10 bases and J by 8 bases, leaving 13 bases between them. This CDR3 region has 12 residues. The chain's CDR3 is CAGGTKDSPLHF. CDR3 DNA: TGTGCCGGAGGGACCAAAGATTCACCCCTCCACTTT.

The genes are TRBV14 and TRBJ2-6; D unclear. This CDR3 has 14 amino acids. CDR1 and CDR2 from the germline V gene are SGHDN and FVKESK. V lost 3 bases and J lost 6, with 9 bases in between. The DNA for the CDR3 is TGTGCCAGCAGCCATCAGGCTTTGGCCAACGTCCTGACTTTC. Protein product: CASSHQALANVLTF.

This clone has only one observation. The CDR3 DNA follows: TGTGCCTGTACAGGGGTTCGCTATGGCTACACCTTC. This codes for CACTGVRYGYTF. The chain combines TRBV30 with TRBJ1-2; TRBD1 agrees at 7 bases. V lost 6 bases, J lost 4 bases, and 5 bases stayed unmatched. This CDR3 contains 12 residues. Germline loops: CDR1 GTSNPN, CDR2 SVGIG (reference sequence).

This sequence joins TRBV18 and TRBJ2-1, with 8 nucleotides matching TRBD2. After removal of 3 bases from V and 5 bases from J, the junction contained 9 bases not matched to a gene. Germline-derived CDR1 and CDR2 are KGHSH and LQKENI. The CDR3 has 16 residues. The CDR3 reads CASSPAATSGHNEQFF. The DNA of the CDR3 is TGTGCCAGCTCACCCGCGGCTACTAGCGGACACAATGAGCAGTTCTTC.

V and J are TRBV7-2 and TRBJ2-2; 8 bases agree with TRBD2. The CDR3 is 17 amino acids. Germline V lookup: CDR1 SGHTA, CDR2 FQGNSA. V was clipped by 7 bases and J by 5 bases; unmatched bases: 15. Written as DNA, the CDR3 is TGTGCCAGCACCCGACCTCCCACCGGGACTAGAACCGGGGAGCTGTTTTTT. Translation: CASTRPPTGTRTGELFF.

The chain employs TRBV5-5 and TRBJ1-1, with TRBD1 identical over 7 bases. The CDR3 is 16 residues long. Germline V lookup: CDR1 SGHKS, CDR2 YYEKEE (reference sequence). Losses at the gene ends were 0 bases for V and 5 bases for J; bases not matched to a gene: 10. CDR3 amino acids: CASSLEVTGKWTEAFF. CDR3 DNA sequence: TGTGCCAGCAGCTTGGAGGTGACAGGGAAGTGGACTGAAGCTTTCTTT.

This rearrangement joins TRBV29-1 to TRBJ2-1; D possibly corresponds to TRBD2 (6 bases). V lost 4 bases, J lost 3 bases, and 13 bases lay in between. The CDR3 has 14 residues. Germline CDR1 SQVTM, CDR2 ANQGSEA. This chain's CDR3 is CSVVGSSGYNEQFF. CDR3 nucleotides: TGCAGCGTTGTTGGGAGTAGCGGCTACAATGAGCAGTTCTTC.

In this sample, this clone turned up once. This rearrangement joins TRBV28 to TRBJ1-3; 10 positions match TRBD1. The ends lost 7 bases at V and 2 bases at J; junction bases unmatched: 23. Germline loops: CDR1 MDHEN, CDR2 SYDVKM. The CDR3 contains 21 residues. The CDR3 is CASTTPWSGQGFLGAGNTIYF. CDR3 nucleotide sequence: TGTGCCAGCACTACTCCCTGGTCGGGACAGGGGTTTCTTGGCGCTGGAAACACCATATATTTT.

The chain is built from TRBV6-6 and TRBJ1-1, with D unclear. The CDR3 contains 15 residues. Germline V lookup: CDR1 MNHNY, CDR2 SVGAGI (reference sequence). V lost 4 bases to trimming and J lost 2 bases, with 14 bases between them. CDR3 DNA: TGTGCCAGCAGTTCCGCGCCTCCGACTAACACTGAAGCTTTCTTT. Amino acids: CASSSAPPTNTEAFF.

J is TRBJ2-5 and V is TRBV18, with a possible D match to TRBD1 (6 bases). The CDR3 loop spans 13 amino acids. Trimming took off 3 bases at V and 4 bases at J, with 9 bases between the two ends. Germline V gene sequence: CDR1 KGHSH, CDR2 LQKENI. Here the CDR3 reads CASSPMGAETQYF. Here the CDR3 DNA reads TGTGCCAGCTCACCTATGGGGGCAGAGACCCAGTACTTC.

This chain connects TRBV7-7 to TRBJ2-1, with D possibly being TRBD2 (6 bases). The CDR3 spans 15 residues. The ends were cut back, 5 bases at V and 4 bases at J, with 15 bases in the middle. Germline-derived CDR1 and CDR2 are SSHAT and FNYEAQ (reference sequence). CDR3 sequence: CASSPGTSLYNEQFF. Written as DNA, the CDR3 is TGTGCCAGCAGCCCAGGGACTTCCCTTTACAATGAGCAGTTCTTC.